The entry that follows covers one T cell receptor beta chain sequence. Its target is not known. Each sample had two DNA replicates, approximately 0.52 ug blood or around 1.4 ug tissue. Libraries were prepared by immunoSEQ multiplex PCR; TCRdb keeps only in-frame clonotypes and omits some of them. This table holds about 30,000 clones, 65% to 75% found once. The sample originates from a study of early stage breast cancer tumors. Study-wide context: Invasive lobular carcinomas made up about 30% of the 12 ER+/PR+/HER2- tumors. Study-level results: Chain pairing and CD4, CD8 or FOXP3 expression were not captured.

Per germline, CDR1 KGHSH and CDR2 LQKENI. V was cut by 5 bases and J by 2 bases, with 13 bases left in between. The CDR3 length is 15 residues. The V gene is TRBV18, the J gene TRBJ1-5; the D gene is possibly TRBD1 (6 bases). The origin of this receptor is a person aged 45 to 59 with breast cancer. Material: blood. The CDR3 nucleotides are TGTGCCAGCTCAACAGGGATACAGGGCAATCAGCCCCAGCATTTT. Residues: CASSTGIQGNQPQHF.